This TCR beta chain was sequenced during a study of shared clonotypes between healthy human individuals. From germline, CDR1 is MNHEY and CDR2 SMNVEV (reference sequence). This CDR3 comprises 14 residues. V lost 6 bases, J lost 0 bases, and 8 bases lay in between. Evenly divided among several immunoSEQ plates was the genomic DNA of each subset. Produced via immunoSEQ multiplex PCR; TCRdb's table is partial and in-frame only. This sample has 450,000 to 500,000 clones; less than 80% occur once, and the top ten carry about an eighth. Sequenced sample: PBMCs. The chain employs TRBV27 and TRBJ1-4; no clear D gene. This TCR was sampled from a woman between 40 and 55 years old in good health. Some clones in this sample may be carry-over from other donors' samples. CDR3 residues: CASSYQSTNEKLFF. In nucleotides, the CDR3 is TGTGCCAGCAGCTATCAGTCAACTAATGAAAAACTGTTTTTT.